This T cell receptor beta chain was obtained from a study of T cell changes during pregnancy in multiple sclerosis. This clone was seen a single time. V shed 1 base and J shed 7 bases, with 14 bases lying between them. The CDR3 runs 15 residues. Per germline, CDR1 MGHRA and CDR2 YSYEKL. Clones were sequenced by immunoSEQ multiplex PCR, and TCRdb holds only the in-frame ones, with some missing. The sample holds over 90,000 clones; over 85% are singletons and the top ten take about 0.95%. This specimen consisted of peripheral blood, obtained after pregnancy. The chain is built from TRBV4-1 and TRBJ1-5, with D tentatively TRBD1 (6 bases). This receptor was obtained from a female donor with multiple sclerosis, enrolled in a pregnancy study. The CDR3: CASSQVKGGLQPQHF. The CDR3 region has the DNA TGCGCCAGCAGCCAAGTTAAAGGGGGATTACAGCCCCAGCATTTT.